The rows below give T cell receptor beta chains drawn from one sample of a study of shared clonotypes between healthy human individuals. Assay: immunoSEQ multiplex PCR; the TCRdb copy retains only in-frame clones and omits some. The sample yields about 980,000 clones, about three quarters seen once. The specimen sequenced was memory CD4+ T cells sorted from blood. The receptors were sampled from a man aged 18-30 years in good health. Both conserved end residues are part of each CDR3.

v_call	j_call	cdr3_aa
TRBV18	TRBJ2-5	CASTPGTGEQETQYF
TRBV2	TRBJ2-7	CASSTQGGPYEQYF
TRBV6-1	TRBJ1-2	CASSENRVGYTF
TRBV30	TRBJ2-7	CAWSGAETRYEQYF
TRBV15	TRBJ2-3	CATSSASGTRSTDTQYF
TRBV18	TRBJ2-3	CASSPPLTDTQYF
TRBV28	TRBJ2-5	CASSGGGRETQYF
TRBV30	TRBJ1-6	CACAGGSRDSPLHF
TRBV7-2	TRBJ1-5	CASSLGSGGDSQPQHF
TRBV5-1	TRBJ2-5	CASSSGTSGSLETQYF